This entry lists 28 T cell receptor beta chains sequenced from one sample in a study of vaccination and CD4 T cells after COVID-19. The treatment was: approximately 11-day PBMC culture with coronavirus spike peptide pools or control peptides (ViraFEST assay). These TCRs' antigens remain unknown. The Oncomine TCR Beta short-read assay was what sequenced the DNA obtained from cultured CD4+ T cells. TCRdb redid the calling of the PCR reads with MiXCR, one entry per CDR3 protein. The repertoire holds about 20,000 distinct CDR3 sequences, with roughly two fifths as singletons. Sequencing used CD4+ T cells from blood, cultured in vitro. These receptors all stem from a human donor who had recovered from COVID-19.

This rearrangement joins TRBV29-1 to TRBJ2-1, with D perhaps assigned TRBD1 or TRBD2 (6 bases each). Germline V gene lookup returns CDR1 SQVTM and CDR2 ANQGSEA. The length of the CDR3 is 13 residues. CDR3 DNA sequence: TGCGGCGGGACCGCTTCAGGGGTAAATGAGCAGTTCTTC. It encodes CGGTASGVNEQFF.

This clonotype has a handful of counts. The V gene is TRBV7-9, the J gene TRBJ1-6, with TRBD1 identical over 11 bases. The CDR3 extends over 15 amino acids. Germline trimming cut 5 bases from V and 9 bases from J; bases unmatched to any gene: 6. Germline V CDR1 and CDR2: SEHNR, FQNEAQ (reference sequence). The CDR3 DNA sequence: TGTGCCAGCAGCACCCGGACAGGGGGCGGTTCACCCCTCCACTTT. It specifies CASSTRTGGGSPLHF.

The J gene is TRBJ2-2, the V gene TRBV6-2 or TRBV6-3; a possible D gene is TRBD2 (5 bases). Germline V CDR1 and CDR2: MNHEY, SVGEGT. This CDR3 has 20 residues. V was cut by 7 bases and J by 1 base, with 28 bases left in between. The CDR3 DNA follows: TGTGCCAGCAAGCGGCACCACTCTACAAATGGCGTAGGGAACACCGGGGAGCTGTTTTTT. Protein product: CASKRHHSTNGVGNTGELFF.

For this clonotype: Relative to the germline gene, one junction end is altered; a read error may explain this. The chain joins TRBV6-5 to TRBJ1-5, with D perhaps TRBD1 (5 bases). CDR1 and CDR2 (germline): MNHEY, SVGAGI. The CDR3 spans 14 residues. DNA of the CDR3: TGTGCCAACAGTTACTCGAGGGGAATGCAGCCCCAGCATTTT. It codes for CANSYSRGMQPQHF.

This sequence joins TRBV5-1 and TRBJ1-1; 7 bases are shared with TRBD1. The trim removed 4 bases at V and 1 base at J, leaving 10 bases unmatched. The CDR3 has 16 residues. CDR1 and CDR2 from the germline V gene are SGHRS and YFSETQ. This CDR3 reads CASSLHHRGQNTEAFF. The CDR3 DNA is TGCGCCAGCAGCCTCCACCACAGGGGCCAGAACACTGAAGCTTTCTTT.

The chain couples TRBV28 to TRBJ2-3; the match to TRBD2 covers 9 bases. Germline CDR1 and CDR2: MDHEN and SYDVKM. Unmatched junction bases numbered 1, after V lost 7 bases and J lost 5 bases. The CDR3 contains 12 residues. The CDR3 region is CASKLAGDTQYF. The CDR3 DNA follows: TGTGCCAGCAAACTAGCGGGAGATACGCAGTATTTT.

The rearrangement uses TRBV24-1 and TRBJ1-5; TRBD1 matches at 7 bases. Germline-derived CDR1 and CDR2 are KGHDR and SFDVKD. This CDR3 contains 15 residues. The V and J ends lost 5 bases and 1 base, in that order; junction bases with no gene match: 4. CDR3 residues: CATSGPTGSNQPQHF. CDR3 sequence (DNA): TGTGCCACCAGTGGCCCGACAGGGAGCAATCAGCCCCAGCATTTT.

The chain recombines TRBV6-1 with TRBJ1-2; D is perhaps TRBD1 (5 bases). Deletions cut 6 bases from V and 6 bases from J, with 14 bases between. CDR1 is MNHNS and CDR2 is SASEGT in the germline V gene. The CDR3 totals 13 residues. Here the CDR3 reads CASRDKRANGYTF. CDR3 bases: TGTGCCAGCAGGGACAAGAGAGCAAATGGCTACACCTTC.

The chain is built from TRBV20-1 and TRBJ2-7; 8 bases agree with TRBD2. The CDR3 contains 14 residues. Germline CDR1 is DFQATT and CDR2 is SNEGSKA (reference sequence). Trimming took 5 bases from V and 2 from J; bases not matched to a gene: 8. CDR3 region: CSALRGGLAYEQYF. The CDR3 DNA follows: TGCAGTGCTTTACGGGGGGGCTTGGCCTACGAGCAGTACTTC.

This chain joins TRBV6-1 and TRBJ1-1; D is uncertain. The CDR3 spans 15 residues. Per the germline V gene, CDR1 is MNHNS and CDR2 is SASEGT. V was trimmed by 5 bases and J by 0 bases, leaving 13 bases between them. CDR3 residues: CASSNTTPLNTEAFF. CDR3 DNA sequence: TGTGCCAGCAGTAATACAACGCCCTTGAACACTGAAGCTTTCTTT.

This clonotype came up once. This chain connects TRBV5-1 to TRBJ2-5, with TRBD2 identical over 9 bases. The CDR3 contains 17 residues. V gave up 1 base and J gave up 2 bases; unmatched junction bases: 9. CDR1 is SGHRS and CDR2 is YFSETQ in the germline V gene. CDR3 sequence reads: CASSLKPLAGKQETQYF. The CDR3 coding sequence is TGCGCCAGCAGCTTGAAGCCCCTAGCGGGGAAACAAGAGACCCAGTACTTC.

J is TRBJ2-7 and V is TRBV10-1; 7 bases agree with TRBD1. Germline CDR1 WNHNN, CDR2 SYGVQD (reference sequence). The CDR3 consists of 11 residues. J was trimmed by 3 bases and V by 11 bases; bases with no gene match: 4. DNA of the CDR3: TGCGCCCGGCACAGGGGCTACGAGCAGTACTTC. This encodes CARHRGYEQYF.

The rearrangement joins TRBV9 to TRBJ2-2; no definite D call. There are 18 residues in the CDR3. Deletions cut 0 bases from V and 4 bases from J, with 19 bases between. Germline assignment: CDR1 SGDLS and CDR2 YYNGEE. The CDR3 region has the DNA TGTGCCAGCAGCGTAGCTCTCGGCCGCGTTTCGGGCACCGGGGAGCTGTTTTTT. Protein product: CASSVALGRVSGTGELFF. Drawing the rest from reference TRBV9 and TRBJ2-2, the complete variable domain is DSGVTQTPKHLITATGQRVTLRCSPRSGDLSVYWYQQSLDQGLQFLIQYYNGEERAKGNILERFSAQQFPDLHSELNLSSLELGDSALYFCASSVALGRVSGTGELFFGEGSRLTVL.

V and J are TRBV28 and TRBJ1-1; D gene ambiguous. Per germline, CDR1 MDHEN and CDR2 SYDVKM. Trimming cost V 5 bases and J 4 bases, with 20 bases left between them. The CDR3 runs 16 residues. The CDR3 region is CASSNGYRRWSTEAFF. The CDR3 nucleotides are TGTGCCAGCAGTAATGGGTACCGGAGATGGTCCACTGAAGCTTTCTTT.

The rearrangement links TRBV19 to TRBJ2-1; D possibly corresponds to TRBD2 (7 bases). The CDR3 contains 21 residues. Germline assignment: CDR1 LNHDA and CDR2 SQIVND (reference sequence). V lost 4 bases and J lost 2, with 30 bases in between. The CDR3 DNA is TGTGCCAGTAGTACCCCTCTACAGGGCGGTATCGGGAGGAGAACCTACAATGAGCAGTTCTTC. Translating it yields CASSTPLQGGIGRRTYNEQFF.

The chain combines TRBV14 with TRBJ1-5; D remains ambiguous. CDR3 size: 19 residues. V lost 0 bases, J lost 5 bases, and 23 bases lay in between. Germline V gene lookup returns CDR1 SGHDN and CDR2 FVKESK. The CDR3 reads CASSQDERSINPPYQPQHF. The DNA of the CDR3 is TGTGCCAGCAGCCAAGATGAGAGGAGTATCAACCCTCCGTATCAGCCCCAGCATTTT.

This chain uses TRBV7-8 with TRBJ1-2, with D unresolved. This CDR3 has 14 residues. V was trimmed by 1 base and J by 4 bases, leaving 10 bases between them. The germline gives CDR1 SGHVS, CDR2 FQNEAQ. The CDR3 DNA follows: TGTGCCAGCAGCTTAGTTGATGACGGCTATGGCTACACCTTC. This sequence encodes CASSLVDDGYGYTF.

Turning to this clonotype: The junction differs from germline at one of its ends, possibly a read error. This chain links TRBV20-1 with TRBJ2-3, with 11 bases lining up with TRBD2. This CDR3 is built from 14 residues. The germline CDR1 and CDR2 sequences are DFQATT and SNEGSKA (reference sequence). CDR3 residues: CSAPGTSGADMQYF. CDR3 DNA sequence: TGCAGTGCTCCCGGGACTAGCGGCGCGGATATGCAGTATTTT.

This clonotype was seen a handful of times. The rearrangement links TRBV7-8 to TRBJ1-5; no clear D. The CDR3 runs to 17 residues. V lost 5 bases, J lost 6 bases, and 23 bases lay in between. Germline CDR1 and CDR2: SGHVS and FQNEAQ. The DNA for the CDR3 is TGTGCCAGCAGCCCCCTAGGGCCCTTCAGTGGAGGTCAGCCCCAGCATTTT. This translates into CASSPLGPFSGGQPQHF.

This rearrangement joins TRBV28 to TRBJ2-7, with D unclear. The V and J ends lost 1 base and 0 bases respectively, with 4 bases between them. The CDR3 is 13 amino acids. Per the germline V gene, CDR1 is MDHEN and CDR2 is SYDVKM. CDR3 sequence: CASSLFSSYEQYF. DNA for the CDR3: TGTGCCAGCAGTTTATTCAGCTCCTACGAGCAGTACTTC.

V is TRBV24-1 and J is TRBJ1-1; the match to TRBD1 covers 8 bases. The germline gives CDR1 KGHDR, CDR2 SFDVKD. CDR3 size: 15 residues. V was clipped by 4 bases and J by 0 bases; unmatched bases: 3. The CDR3 sequence: CATSDDRGLNTEAFF. The CDR3 DNA follows: TGTGCCACCAGTGACGACAGGGGCTTGAACACTGAAGCTTTCTTT.

The J gene is TRBJ2-1, the V gene TRBV15, with TRBD2 matching over 8 bases. CDR1 and CDR2 from the germline V gene are LNHNV and YYDKDF (reference sequence). V was clipped by 1 base and J by 0 bases; unmatched bases: 5. The CDR3 has 17 residues. The CDR3 reads CATSRGESGSSYNEQFF. The DNA of the CDR3 is TGTGCCACCAGCAGAGGAGAAAGCGGGAGCTCCTACAATGAGCAGTTCTTC.

The V and J genes are TRBV7-9 and TRBJ1-2, with unresolved D. Germline V gene sequence: CDR1 SEHNR, CDR2 FQNEAQ (reference sequence). The V and J ends lost 1 base and 8 bases respectively, with 11 bases between them. The CDR3 contains 13 residues. The CDR3 region has the DNA TGTGCCAGCAGCTTAGAGGCCATCGGGGGCTACACCTTC. It is translated as CASSLEAIGGYTF.

A few counts support this clonotype. This chain connects TRBV7-8 to TRBJ2-1; TRBD2 matches 12 bases. The length of the CDR3 is 16 residues. V lost 5 bases to trimming and J lost 8 bases; unmatched junction nucleotides: 10. Germline V gene sequence: CDR1 SGHVS, CDR2 FQNEAQ. The CDR3: CASSIRLAGEGYEQFF. The CDR3 nucleotides read TGTGCCAGCAGCATCCGACTAGCGGGAGAAGGCTATGAGCAGTTCTTC.

This clonotype was counted only a few times. J is TRBJ2-3 and V is TRBV20-1; 12 bases map to TRBD2. The CDR3 is made up of 15 amino acids. Germline loops: CDR1 DFQATT, CDR2 SNEGSKA (reference sequence). Losses at the gene ends were 0 bases for V and 4 bases for J; bases not matched to a gene: 2. CDR3 DNA: TGCAGTGCTAGAGAGACTAGCGGGGGCCCAGATACGCAGTATTTT. Protein product: CSARETSGGPDTQYF.

V and J are TRBV7-9 and TRBJ2-2; a weak D match, TRBD1 (6 bases). The CDR3 is 16 amino acids. The V end was cut by 6 bases, the J end by 0 bases, with 14 bases between. The V gene's germline CDR1 is SEHNR and CDR2 FQNEAQ (reference sequence). The CDR3, as DNA: TGTGCCAGCAGTCCCAGGGGTCGGGCGAACACCGGGGAGCTGTTTTTT. Translated, it gives CASSPRGRANTGELFF.

This clonotype came up a few times. The chain recombines TRBV12-3 or TRBV12-4 with TRBJ2-3; D gene unclear. The ends were cut back, 4 bases at V and 8 bases at J, with 16 bases in the middle. This CDR3 has 14 residues. The CDR3 sequence is CASSWRREGGTQYF. CDR3 bases: TGTGCCAGCAGTTGGCGAAGGGAAGGTGGTACGCAGTATTTT.

The V and J genes are TRBV18 and TRBJ1-6; D is ambiguous. Germline loops: CDR1 KGHSH, CDR2 LQKENI. The CDR3 spans 16 residues. Trimming cost V 2 bases and J 5 bases, with 13 bases left between them. The CDR3, as DNA: TGTGCCAGCTCACCAAGTGCGTCGGGCAATAATTCACCCCTCCACTTT. This sequence encodes CASSPSASGNNSPLHF.